Listed below are T cell receptor beta chains from one sample, sequenced in a study of CD8 T cells in Susac syndrome. TCRdb reanalysed the immunoSEQ multiplex PCR reads using MiXCR and keeps one entry per CDR3 protein. In the table there are about 430,000 distinct CDR3 sequences, 75% to 90% of which are singletons. The sequenced material came from CD8+ T cells from PBMCs. All receptors derive from a human donor with multiple sclerosis. Each CDR3 is given with its conserved first and last residue. D genes are given only for firm matches. Expanded clones are given a class, and other clones once, few, many or no size at all.

.	TRBV27	.	TRBJ2-7	CASSSAQGYEQYF	TGTGCCAGCAGTTCCGCCCAAGGCTACGAGCAGTACTTC
.	TRBV2	.	TRBJ2-3	CATNPGADTQYF	TGTGCCACGAACCCGGGAGCAGATACGCAGTATTTT
.	TRBV5-6	many	TRBJ2-2	CASSLGPNTGELFF	TGTGCCAGCAGCTTAGGGCCGAACACCGGGGAGCTGTTTTTT
TRBD1	TRBV7-8	.	TRBJ1-1	CASSLESGQVTFF	TGTGCCAGCAGCTTAGAGTCGGGACAGGTAACTTTCTTT
TRBD1	TRBV25-1	.	TRBJ1-1	CASSEEGEGANTEAFF	TGTGCCAGCAGTGAAGAGGGGGAGGGGGCAAACACTGAAGCTTTCTTT
TRBD1	TRBV6-5	once	TRBJ1-1	CASSYWPGQGAFF	TGTGCCAGCAGTTATTGGCCGGGACAGGGAGCTTTCTTT
.	TRBV5-1	.	TRBJ2-1	CASSEGSGEPYNEQFF	TGCGCCAGCAGCGAAGGCTCGGGGGAGCCTTACAATGAGCAGTTCTTC
TRBD1	TRBV19	.	TRBJ1-1	CASSPTGGWTEAFF	TGTGCCAGTAGTCCGACAGGGGGTTGGACTGAAGCTTTCTTT
.	TRBV6-5	.	TRBJ2-5	CASSYTQGQETQYF	TGTGCCAGCAGTTATACCCAGGGGCAAGAGACCCAGTACTTC
.	TRBV11-3	.	TRBJ1-2	CASSWGLSKDGYTF	TGTGCCAGCAGCTGGGGACTCTCTAAAGATGGCTACACCTTC
TRBD1	TRBV20-1	.	TRBJ2-5	CSARSIRGLGETQYF	TGCAGTGCTAGATCAATCAGGGGGCTTGGGGAGACCCAGTACTTC
TRBD2	TRBV19	once	TRBJ2-7	CASSIVAGDIYEQYF	TGTGCCAGTAGTATAGTAGCGGGCGATATCTACGAGCAGTACTTC
.	TRBV6-2/TRBV6-3	few	TRBJ2-1	CASSYSPRNEQFF	TGTGCCAGCAGTTACTCGCCTCGCAATGAGCAGTTCTTC
.	TRBV7-9	.	TRBJ2-7	CASSFQEGLRSYEQYF	TGTGCCAGCAGCTTCCAGGAGGGGCTAAGATCCTACGAGCAGTACTTC
.	TRBV6-1	.	TRBJ1-1	CASSEEVLGGNTEAFF	TGTGCCAGCAGTGAAGAAGTTCTCGGGGGGAACACTGAAGCTTTCTTT
.	TRBV7-2	.	TRBJ2-2	CASSPGLGRELFF	TGTGCCAGCAGCCCCGGCCTCGGCAGGGAGCTGTTTTTT
TRBD1	TRBV12-3/TRBV12-4	few	TRBJ1-3	CASSLTGAGNTIYF	TGTGCCAGCAGCCTCACAGGGGCTGGAAACACCATATATTTT
TRBD2	TRBV27	.	TRBJ2-7	CASRSIAGSYEQYF	TGTGCCAGCAGGAGTATAGCGGGCTCCTACGAGCAGTACTTC
TRBD2	TRBV6-5	.	TRBJ2-7	CASSYVGASGIPYEQYF	TGTGCCAGCAGTTATGTTGGAGCTAGCGGGATTCCCTACGAGCAGTACTTC
TRBD2	TRBV18	.	TRBJ2-3	CASSPHGLAGHTDTQYF	TGTGCCAGCTCACCCCACGGTCTAGCGGGGCACACAGATACGCAGTATTTT
.	TRBV6-2/TRBV6-3	.	TRBJ1-5	CASSYSKVPGAGRSNQPQHF	TGTGCCAGCAGTTACTCGAAGGTGCCGGGGGCCGGCAGGAGCAATCAGCCCCAGCATTTT
TRBD1	TRBV30	once	TRBJ2-5	CAWRQGAWETQYF	TGTGCCTGGAGACAGGGGGCCTGGGAGACCCAGTACTTC
TRBD1	TRBV30	.	TRBJ2-7	CAWSSGTGTYEQYF	TGTGCCTGGAGTTCCGGGACAGGGACCTACGAGCAGTACTTC
.	TRBV19	.	TRBJ1-1	CASSIDPGKSRYVNTEAFF	TGTGCCAGTAGTATAGATCCCGGGAAGAGTCGATATGTGAACACTGAAGCTTTCTTT
.	TRBV27	.	TRBJ1-5	CASRPFSDSLGSQPQHF	TGTGCCAGCAGACCCTTCTCGGACAGCCTCGGGAGTCAGCCCCAGCATTTT
.	TRBV6-1	.	TRBJ2-7	CASSEVAQYYEQYF	TGTGCCAGCAGTGAAGTGGCCCAATACTACGAGCAGTACTTC
.	TRBV2	.	TRBJ2-7	CASSDPGGQYEQYF	TGTGCCAGCAGTGACCCCGGCGGCCAGTACGAGCAGTACTTC
.	TRBV9	.	TRBJ1-2	CASSVGLRETPFGYTF	TGTGCCAGCAGCGTAGGACTGAGGGAAACCCCTTTTGGTTACACCTTC
.	TRBV25-1	.	TRBJ2-6	CASSEFFSVGFSSGANVLTF	TGTGCCAGCAGTGAATTTTTTTCGGTGGGGTTTAGCTCTGGGGCCAACGTCCTGACTTTC
TRBD2	TRBV20-1	.	TRBJ2-3	CSARDPGLAGGQLIRRTDTQYF	TGCAGTGCTAGAGATCCGGGACTAGCGGGAGGCCAATTAATTCGTCGCACAGATACGCAGTATTTT
.	TRBV4-1	.	TRBJ1-5	CASSQDFGGGQPQHF	TGCGCCAGCAGCCAAGATTTCGGGGGTGGTCAGCCCCAGCATTTT
.	TRBV28	.	TRBJ2-7	CASSFLAPYEQYF	TGTGCCAGCAGTTTTTTAGCTCCATACGAGCAGTACTTC
.	TRBV24-1	.	TRBJ2-3	CASSSGEDADTQYF	TGTGCCTCCTCCTCGGGAGAGGACGCAGATACGCAGTATTTT
.	TRBV20-1	.	TRBJ1-1	CSARGQQGDTEAFF	TGCAGTGCTAGAGGTCAGCAGGGTGACACTGAAGCTTTCTTT
TRBD2	TRBV6-5	.	TRBJ2-7	CASSSRHRESGRAYEQYF	TGTGCCAGCAGTTCCCGACACAGAGAAAGCGGGAGGGCCTACGAGCAGTACTTC
.	TRBV7-6	once	TRBJ2-2	CASSGEGVRTGELFF	TGTGCCAGCAGCGGAGAAGGGGTCCGCACCGGGGAGCTGTTTTTT
.	TRBV12-3/TRBV12-4	.	TRBJ2-2	CASRPSRGSGELFF	TGTGCCAGCAGGCCCTCGCGTGGGTCCGGGGAGCTGTTTTTT
.	TRBV6-1	.	TRBJ2-2	CASSPGLRSPKPTGELFF	TGTGCCAGCAGCCCGGGACTTAGAAGCCCTAAGCCCACCGGGGAGCTGTTTTTT
.	TRBV5-1	.	TRBJ2-7	CASSAESHMAYEQYF	TGCGCCAGCAGCGCGGAGTCACACATGGCCTACGAGCAGTACTTC
.	TRBV10-2	.	TRBJ2-2	CASLSGGAGELFF	TGCGCCAGCCTTTCCGGGGGAGCCGGGGAGCTGTTTTTT
TRBD1	TRBV13	once	TRBJ2-7	CASSSTGTVTYEQYF	TGTGCCAGCAGCTCAACCGGGACAGTAACCTACGAGCAGTACTTC
TRBD1	TRBV20-1	.	TRBJ2-7	CSARDPGQAMGIAYEQYF	TGCAGTGCTAGAGACCCGGGACAGGCTATGGGGATCGCGTACGAGCAGTACTTC
.	TRBV6-1	.	TRBJ2-1	CARPTGFLMNNEQFF	TGTGCCAGACCAACAGGGTTCTTGATGAACAATGAGCAGTTCTTC
.	TRBV13	.	TRBJ2-3	CASSTWASGPDTQYF	TGTGCCAGCAGTACATGGGCCTCTGGGCCAGATACGCAGTATTTT
.	TRBV18	.	TRBJ1-2	CASSPGMETRGYGYTF	TGTGCCAGCTCACCTGGAATGGAGACACGTGGCTATGGCTACACCTTC
.	TRBV4-1	.	TRBJ1-5	CASSQLASGGGQPQHF	TGCGCCAGCAGCCAACTAGCCTCGGGGGGCGGACAGCCCCAGCATTTT
.	TRBV5-1	.	TRBJ2-7	CASSLAGHYEQYF	TGCGCCAGCAGCTTGGCCGGACACTACGAGCAGTACTTC
.	TRBV5-1	.	TRBJ2-2	CASAGREHQNTGELFF	TGCGCCAGCGCGGGCAGAGAGCACCAGAACACCGGGGAGCTGTTTTTT
.	TRBV6-1	.	TRBJ2-7	CASRGHGSYEQYF	TGTGCCAGCAGAGGACACGGCTCATACGAGCAGTACTTC
TRBD1	TRBV5-1	.	TRBJ2-7	CASSWTGLMDEQYF	TGCGCCAGCAGCTGGACAGGTCTAATGGACGAGCAGTACTTC
TRBD1	TRBV20-1	.	TRBJ1-1	CSALDRRHTEAFF	TGCAGTGCTCTGGACAGGCGCCACACTGAAGCTTTCTTT
.	TRBV6-1	few	TRBJ1-6	CASSEDHWAISPLHF	TGTGCCAGCAGTGAAGATCACTGGGCAATTTCACCCCTCCACTTT
.	TRBV30	.	TRBJ1-6	CAWNQGVGDSPLHF	TGTGCCTGGAACCAGGGTGTGGGGGATTCACCCCTCCACTTT
.	TRBV4-1	.	TRBJ1-3	CASSQGDGGNTIYF	TGCGCCAGCAGCCAAGGGGACGGAGGAAACACCATATATTTT